This entry is about one T cell receptor beta chain. This entry belongs to a study of blood T cell repertoires in COVID-19. Study as a whole: Both acute and convalescent COVID-19 samples were obtained from the United States, Italy and Spain. T cells, B-cell-depleted T cells, or PBMCs provided the cDNA or gDNA that served as material.

In the original processing: Amplification from reference gene primers served as the basis for estimated nucleated cell counts. Libraries were prepared by immunoSEQ multiplex PCR; TCRdb keeps only in-frame clonotypes and omits some of them. Clone size and the V and J calls come from that table; the DNA yielded D and trimming. The sample yields 50,000 to 60,000 clones, 65% to 90% seen once. The CDR3 sequence is 13 residues long. The V end lost 5 bases, the J end lost 9 bases, and 14 bases lay between the germline ends. This sequence originates from a human donor in a cohort sampled during active COVID-19. This chain connects TRBV12-3 or TRBV12-4 to TRBJ2-1; D is unclear. The material sequenced was peripheral blood. CDR3 coding DNA: TGTGCCAGCAGTCCCCTCAAAACGGGTGAGCAGTTCTTC. This encodes CASSPLKTGEQFF.